The source of this T cell receptor (beta chain) is a study of cytomegalovirus exposure and HLA in healthy donors. Germline loops: CDR1 LGHNA, CDR2 YSLEER. This CDR3 has 14 residues. Trimming at V came to 4 bases and at J to 5 bases, leaving 5 bases not matched to a gene. The PCR used 60 Vbeta and 13 Jbeta primers. This table comes from immunoSEQ multiplex PCR, and its TCRdb copy is limited to in-frame clones, with some not included. This sample yields roughly 180,000 clones, of which approximately 80% are seen a single time; approximately 2.4% belongs to the top ten. The sequencing sample was made of PBMCs. The TCR was taken from a male donor in good health and CMV-seronegative. The V call is TRBV4-3, the J call TRBJ2-3, with TRBD1 identical over 8 bases. The CDR3 is CASSRGQGRDTQYF. The CDR3 nucleotides are TGCGCCAGCAGCCGCGGACAGGGAAGAGATACGCAGTATTTT.